A selection of T cell receptor beta chains follows, all from one sample in a study of early T cells in non-severe SARS-CoV-2 infection. TCRdb re-called the 5' RACE reads with MiXCR, one entry per CDR3 protein. There are approximately 76,000 distinct CDR3 sequences in the sample; around 10% occur only once, and 4.7% lies in the top ten. The specimen was whole blood. The receptor set was obtained from an adult who was a healthcare worker with PCR-confirmed SARS-CoV-2 infection or an uninfected control (not recorded which). Each CDR3 is given with its conserved first and last residue.

V: TRBV5-6
CDR3: CASSRQGRAFF

V: TRBV20-1
CDR3: CSALRPTPDIRYEQYF

V: TRBV7-9
CDR3: CASSPGTGVTEAFF

V: TRBV7-3
CDR3: CASSLSFRTGGLNGELFF

V: TRBV9
CDR3: CASSADGNQPQHF

V: TRBV29-1
CDR3: CSVPGTSSSGANVLTF

V: TRBV5-1
CDR3: CASSFSGGSYNEQFF

V: TRBV12-3/TRBV12-4
CDR3: CASSPRDAEQFF

V: TRBV12-3/TRBV12-4
CDR3: CASSLASQVGKLFF

V: TRBV5-1
CDR3: CASSGGQGSTDTQYF

V: TRBV7-9
CDR3: CASSLGGKDTQYF

V: TRBV10-3
CDR3: CATHNRASSYEQYF

V: TRBV19
CDR3: CASSADTSGYEQYF

V: TRBV10-3
CDR3: CASRRGEADEQYF

V: TRBV12-3/TRBV12-4
CDR3: CASSLRGEQFF

V: TRBV5-1
CDR3: CASSSDTVEDNYGYTF

V: TRBV9
CDR3: CASSPRGQLNTEAFF

V: TRBV20-1
CDR3: CSASPGTGPNYGYTF